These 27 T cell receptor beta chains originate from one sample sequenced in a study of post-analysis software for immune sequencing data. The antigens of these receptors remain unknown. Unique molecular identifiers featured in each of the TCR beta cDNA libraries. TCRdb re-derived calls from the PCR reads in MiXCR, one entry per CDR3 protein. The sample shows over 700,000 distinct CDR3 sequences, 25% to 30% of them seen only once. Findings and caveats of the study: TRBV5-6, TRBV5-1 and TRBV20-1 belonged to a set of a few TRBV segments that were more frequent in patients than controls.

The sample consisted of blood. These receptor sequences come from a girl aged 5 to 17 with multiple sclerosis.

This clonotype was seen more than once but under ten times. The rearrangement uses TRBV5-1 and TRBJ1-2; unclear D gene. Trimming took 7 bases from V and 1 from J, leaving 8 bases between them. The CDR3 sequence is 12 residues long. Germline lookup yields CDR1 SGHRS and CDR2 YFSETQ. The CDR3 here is CASGGSNYGYTF. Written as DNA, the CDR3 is TGCGCCAGCGGCGGGAGTAACTATGGCTACACCTTC.

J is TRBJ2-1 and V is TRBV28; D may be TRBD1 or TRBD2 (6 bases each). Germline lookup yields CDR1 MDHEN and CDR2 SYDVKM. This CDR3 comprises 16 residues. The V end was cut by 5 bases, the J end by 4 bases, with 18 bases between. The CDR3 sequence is CASSPRGGLFYNEQFF. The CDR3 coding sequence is TGTGCCAGCAGTCCCCGAGGGGGGCTATTTTACAATGAGCAGTTCTTC.

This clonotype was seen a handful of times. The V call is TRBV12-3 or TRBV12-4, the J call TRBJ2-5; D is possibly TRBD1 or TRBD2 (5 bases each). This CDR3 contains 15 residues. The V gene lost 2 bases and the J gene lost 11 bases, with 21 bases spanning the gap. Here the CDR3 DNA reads TGTGCCAGCAGTTTAAGGGGCGGGTCAGACCACGGGCAGTACTTC. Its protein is CASSLRGGSDHGQYF.

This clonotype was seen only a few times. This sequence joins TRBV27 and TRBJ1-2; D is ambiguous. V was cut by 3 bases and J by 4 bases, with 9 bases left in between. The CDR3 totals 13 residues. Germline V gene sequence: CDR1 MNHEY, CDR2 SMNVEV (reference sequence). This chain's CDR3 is CASSFSAAYGYTF. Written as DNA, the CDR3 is TGTGCCAGCAGTTTTTCCGCAGCCTATGGCTACACCTTC.

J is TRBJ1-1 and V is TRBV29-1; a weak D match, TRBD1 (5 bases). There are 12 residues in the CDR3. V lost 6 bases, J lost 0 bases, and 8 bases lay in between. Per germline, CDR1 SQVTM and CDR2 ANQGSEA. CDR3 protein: CSVGRVNTEAFF. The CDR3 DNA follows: TGCAGCGTGGGACGTGTGAACACTGAAGCTTTCTTT.

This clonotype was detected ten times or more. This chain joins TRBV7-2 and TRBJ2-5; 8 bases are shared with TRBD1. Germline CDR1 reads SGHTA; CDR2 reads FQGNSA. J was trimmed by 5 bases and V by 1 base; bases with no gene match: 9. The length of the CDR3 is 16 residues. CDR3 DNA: TGTGCCAGCAGCTTAGAGAGGGACAGGTTTAGGGAGACCCAGTACTTC. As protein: CASSLERDRFRETQYF. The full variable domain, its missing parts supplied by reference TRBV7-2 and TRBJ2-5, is GAGVSQSPSNKVTEKGKDVELRCDPISGHTALYWYRQSLGQGLEFLIYFQGNSAPDKSGLPSDRFSAERTGGSVSTLTIQRTQQEDSAVYLCASSLERDRFRETQYFGPGTRLLVL.

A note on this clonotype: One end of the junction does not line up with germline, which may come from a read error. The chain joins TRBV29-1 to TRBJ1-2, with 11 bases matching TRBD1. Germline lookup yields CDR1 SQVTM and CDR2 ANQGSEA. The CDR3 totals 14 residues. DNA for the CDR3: TGCAACGTTGGACCGGGACAGGGGGACTATGGCTACACCTTC. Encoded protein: CNVGPGQGDYGYTF.

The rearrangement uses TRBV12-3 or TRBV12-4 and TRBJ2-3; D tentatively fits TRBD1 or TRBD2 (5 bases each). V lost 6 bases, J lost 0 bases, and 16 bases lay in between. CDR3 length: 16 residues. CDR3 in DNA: TGTGCCAGCAGACGCCCCCCCAGGGAGAGCACAGATACGCAGTATTTT. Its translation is CASRRPPRESTDTQYF.

This CDR3 is CASSWPDGNTEAFF. CDR3 nucleotide sequence: TGCGCCAGCAGCTGGCCGGACGGGAACACTGAAGCTTTCTTT. The V call is TRBV5-1, the J call TRBJ1-1; D not resolved. Germline assignment: CDR1 SGHRS and CDR2 YFSETQ. The CDR3 runs 14 residues. V dropped 3 bases and J dropped 1 base, with 10 bases sitting between them.

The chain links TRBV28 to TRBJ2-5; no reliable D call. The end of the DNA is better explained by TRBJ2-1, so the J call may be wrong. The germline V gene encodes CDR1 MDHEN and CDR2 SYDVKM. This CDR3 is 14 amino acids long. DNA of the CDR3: TGTGCCAGCGGGCGTATGGTCATCCAAGAGACCCAGTTCTTC. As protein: CASGRMVIQETQFF.

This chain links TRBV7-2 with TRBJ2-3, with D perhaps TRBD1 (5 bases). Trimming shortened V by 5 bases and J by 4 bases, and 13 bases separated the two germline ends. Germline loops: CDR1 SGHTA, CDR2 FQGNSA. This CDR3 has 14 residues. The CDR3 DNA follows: TGTGCCAGCAGCCTCAGGGCCCCTTCAGATACGCAGTATTTT. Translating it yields CASSLRAPSDTQYF.

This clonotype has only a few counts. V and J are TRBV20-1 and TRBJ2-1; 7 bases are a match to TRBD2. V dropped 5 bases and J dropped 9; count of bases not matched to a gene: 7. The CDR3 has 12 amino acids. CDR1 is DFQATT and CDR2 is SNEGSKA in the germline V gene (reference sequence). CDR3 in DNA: TGCAGTGCTGGGAGGGTCTGGGGTGAGCAGTTCTTC. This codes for CSAGRVWGEQFF.

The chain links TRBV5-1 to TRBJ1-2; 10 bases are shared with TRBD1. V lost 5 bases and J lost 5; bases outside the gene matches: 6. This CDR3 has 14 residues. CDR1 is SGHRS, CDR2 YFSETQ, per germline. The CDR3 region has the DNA TGCGCCAGCAGATCCGGGACAGGGGAGTATGGCTACACCTTC. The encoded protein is CASRSGTGEYGYTF.

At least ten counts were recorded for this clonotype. The CDR3 region has the DNA TGCGCCAGCAGTGAGAAACGGGTCCCAGCCTACGAGCAGTACTTC. Its translation is CASSEKRVPAYEQYF. This chain joins TRBV10-2 and TRBJ2-7; D unclear. Trimming shortened V by 2 bases and J by 2 bases, and 13 bases separated the two germline ends. There are 15 residues in the CDR3. The V gene's germline CDR1 is WSHSY and CDR2 SAAADI.

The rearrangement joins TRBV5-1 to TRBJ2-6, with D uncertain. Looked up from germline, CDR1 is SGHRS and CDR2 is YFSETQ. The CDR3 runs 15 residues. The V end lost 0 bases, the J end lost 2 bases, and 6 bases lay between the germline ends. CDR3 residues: CASSLDITGANVLTF. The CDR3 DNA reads TGCGCCAGCAGCTTGGACATCACTGGGGCCAACGTCCTGACTTTC. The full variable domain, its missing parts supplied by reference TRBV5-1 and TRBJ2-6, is KAGVTQTPRYLIKTRGQQVTLSCSPISGHRSVSWYQQTPGQGLQFLFEYFSETQRNKGNFPGRFSGRQFSNSRSEMNVSTLELGDSALYLCASSLDITGANVLTFGAGSRLTVL.

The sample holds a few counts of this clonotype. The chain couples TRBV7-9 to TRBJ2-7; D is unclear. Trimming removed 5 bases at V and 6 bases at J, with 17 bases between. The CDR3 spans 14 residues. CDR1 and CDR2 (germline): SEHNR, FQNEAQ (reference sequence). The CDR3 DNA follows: TGTGCCAGCAGCCCAGACTTCACCGGCCCCGAGCAGTACTTC. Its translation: CASSPDFTGPEQYF. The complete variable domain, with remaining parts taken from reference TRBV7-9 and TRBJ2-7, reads DTGVSQNPRHKITKRGQNVTFRCDPISEHNRLYWYRQTLGQGPEFLTYFQNEAQLEKSRLLSDRFSAERPKGSFSTLEIQRTEQGDSAMYLCASSPDFTGPEQYFGPGTRLTVT.

The CDR3: CASSIRTSGALNEQFF. The CDR3 DNA follows: TGTGCCAGCAGCATCCGGACTAGCGGCGCTTTAAATGAGCAGTTCTTC. The chain is built from TRBV7-9 and TRBJ2-1; 10 nucleotides align to TRBD2. Germline V gene data show CDR1 as SEHNR and CDR2 as FQNEAQ (reference sequence). With V trimmed by 5 bases and J by 7 bases, 11 bases remained unmatched. The CDR3 sequence is 16 residues long. Complete variable domain (other parts from reference TRBV7-9 and TRBJ2-1): DTGVSQNPRHKITKRGQNVTFRCDPISEHNRLYWYRQTLGQGPEFLTYFQNEAQLEKSRLLSDRFSAERPKGSFSTLEIQRTEQGDSAMYLCASSIRTSGALNEQFFGPGTRLTVL.

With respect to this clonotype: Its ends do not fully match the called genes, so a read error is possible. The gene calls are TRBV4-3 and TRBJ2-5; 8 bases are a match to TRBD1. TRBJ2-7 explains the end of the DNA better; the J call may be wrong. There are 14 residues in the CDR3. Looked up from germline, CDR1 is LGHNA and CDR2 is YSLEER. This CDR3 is CAGSPRTGLYEQYF. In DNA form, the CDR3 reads TGCGCCGGCAGCCCAAGGACAGGGCTCTACGAGCAGTACTTC.

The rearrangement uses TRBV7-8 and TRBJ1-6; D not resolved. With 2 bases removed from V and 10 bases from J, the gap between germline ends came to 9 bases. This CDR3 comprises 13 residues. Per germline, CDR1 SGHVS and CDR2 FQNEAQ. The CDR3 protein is CASSLREGSPLHF. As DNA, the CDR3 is TGTGCCAGCAGCTTACGGGAAGGATCACCCCTCCACTTT.

The CDR3 reads CSARERNTDTQYF. CDR3 DNA sequence: TGCAGTGCTAGAGAGCGGAACACAGATACGCAGTATTTT. V and J are TRBV20-1 and TRBJ2-3; D unresolved. This CDR3 is built from 13 residues. The germline V and J ends were trimmed by 0 bases and 2 bases, with 6 bases remaining between them. CDR1 and CDR2 (germline): DFQATT, SNEGSKA (reference sequence).

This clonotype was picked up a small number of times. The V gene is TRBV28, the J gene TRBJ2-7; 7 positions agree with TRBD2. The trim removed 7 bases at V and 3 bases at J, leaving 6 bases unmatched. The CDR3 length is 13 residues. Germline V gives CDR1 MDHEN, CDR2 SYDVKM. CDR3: CASTRDYLYEQYF. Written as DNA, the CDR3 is TGTGCCAGCACTCGGGACTACCTCTACGAGCAGTACTTC. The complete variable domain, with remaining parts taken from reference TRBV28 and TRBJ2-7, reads DVKVTQSSRYLVKRTGEKVFLECVQDMDHENMFWYRQDPGLGLRLIYFSYDVKMKEKGDIPEGYSVSREKKERFSLILESASTNQTSMYLCASTRDYLYEQYFGPGTRLTVT.

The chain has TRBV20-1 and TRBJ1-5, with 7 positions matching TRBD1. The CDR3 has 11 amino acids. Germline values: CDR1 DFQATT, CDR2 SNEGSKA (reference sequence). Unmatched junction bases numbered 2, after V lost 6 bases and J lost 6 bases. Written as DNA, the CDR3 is TGCAGTGCGGCAGGGGGTCAGCCCCAGCATTTT. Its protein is CSAAGGQPQHF.

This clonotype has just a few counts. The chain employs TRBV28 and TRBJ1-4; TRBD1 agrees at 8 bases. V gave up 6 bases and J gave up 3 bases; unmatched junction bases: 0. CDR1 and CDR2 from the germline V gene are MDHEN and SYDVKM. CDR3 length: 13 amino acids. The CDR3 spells CASRDRANEKLFF. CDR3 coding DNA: TGTGCCAGCAGGGACAGGGCTAATGAAAAACTGTTTTTT. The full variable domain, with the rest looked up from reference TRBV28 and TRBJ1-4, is DVKVTQSSRYLVKRTGEKVFLECVQDMDHENMFWYRQDPGLGLRLIYFSYDVKMKEKGDIPEGYSVSREKKERFSLILESASTNQTSMYLCASRDRANEKLFFGSGTQLSVL.

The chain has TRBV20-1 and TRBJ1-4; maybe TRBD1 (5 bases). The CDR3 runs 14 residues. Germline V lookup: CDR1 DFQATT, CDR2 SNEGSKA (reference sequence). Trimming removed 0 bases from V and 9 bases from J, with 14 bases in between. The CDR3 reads CSARDRQGWKKLFF. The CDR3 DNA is TGCAGTGCTAGAGATCGGCAGGGCTGGAAAAAACTGTTTTTT.

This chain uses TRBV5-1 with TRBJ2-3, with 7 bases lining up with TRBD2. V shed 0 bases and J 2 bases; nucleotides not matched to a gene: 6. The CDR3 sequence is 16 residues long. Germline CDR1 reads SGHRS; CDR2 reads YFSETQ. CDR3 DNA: TGCGCCAGCAGCTTGGAGGGCCGGGAGGACACAGATACGCAGTATTTT. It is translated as CASSLEGREDTDTQYF.

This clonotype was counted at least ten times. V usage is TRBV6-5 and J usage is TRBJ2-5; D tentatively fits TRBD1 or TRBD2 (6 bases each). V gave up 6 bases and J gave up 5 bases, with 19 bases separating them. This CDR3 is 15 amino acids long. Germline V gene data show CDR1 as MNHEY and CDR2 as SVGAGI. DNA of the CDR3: TGTGCCAGCAGCCCCTTTGGCGGGACAACCGAGACCCAGTACTTC. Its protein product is CASSPFGGTTETQYF.

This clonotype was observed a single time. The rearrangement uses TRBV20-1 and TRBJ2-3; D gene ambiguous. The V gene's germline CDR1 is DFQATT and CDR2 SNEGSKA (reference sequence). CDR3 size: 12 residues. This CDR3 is CRAPVQQDTQYF. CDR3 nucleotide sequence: TGCAGGGCTCCGGTACAGCAAGATACGCAGTATTTT.